The rows below give T cell receptor beta chains drawn from one sample of a study of blood T cell repertoires in COVID-19. Sequencing used immunoSEQ multiplex PCR; TCRdb keeps in-frame clones, though not all of them. The sample lists fewer than 500,000 clones; about 90% were seen once. The sample taken for sequencing was PBMCs or T cells enriched from blood (not recorded which). The source is a woman in her late teens or twenties with acute COVID-19. CDR3s include the opening cysteine and the closing phenylalanine or tryptophan. D genes are given only for firm matches. Some rows mark clone size as missing; the rest say once, few, many or name a class of expanded clone.

size | D | J | V | CDR3 | DNA
NA | TRBD1 | TRBJ1-2 | TRBV15 | CATSTRDRLNYGYTF | TGTGCCACCAGCACGCGGGACAGGCTTAACTATGGCTACACCTTC
NA | TRBD1 | TRBJ2-7 | TRBV28 | CASSPDRGSSYEQYF | TGTGCCAGCAGTCCTGACAGGGGGAGCTCCTACGAGCAGTACTTC
NA | TRBD1 | TRBJ1-5 | TRBV19 | CASRDRENQPQHF | TGTGCCAGTAGAGACAGGGAAAATCAGCCCCAGCATTTT
NA | TRBD1 | TRBJ2-3 | TRBV15 | CATSRVLGQGALGTDTQYF | TGTGCCACCAGCAGAGTTCTCGGTCAGGGGGCTCTCGGCACAGATACGCAGTATTTT
NA | TRBD2 | TRBJ2-2 | TRBV10-2 | CASRVGSGGSNTGELFF | TGCGCCAGCAGAGTTGGTAGCGGGGGCAGCAACACCGGGGAGCTGTTTTTT
NA | NA | TRBJ1-5 | TRBV2 | CASRSGYSNQPQHF | TGTGCCAGCAGGTCAGGGTATAGCAATCAGCCCCAGCATTTT
NA | NA | TRBJ2-3 | TRBV11-2 | CASSWLTRDTQYF | TGTGCCAGCAGCTGGTTAACTCGCGATACGCAGTATTTT
NA | NA | TRBJ1-1 | TRBV7-9 | CASSLERNTEAFF | TGTGCCAGCAGCTTAGAGAGAAACACTGAAGCTTTCTTT
NA | TRBD2 | TRBJ2-7 | TRBV20-1 | CSASTGGYEQYF | TGCAGTGCTAGTACGGGGGGCTACGAGCAGTACTTC
once | TRBD2 | TRBJ2-1 | TRBV5-1 | CASGRLAGDGQQFF | TGCGCCAGCGGTCGGCTAGCGGGAGACGGGCAGCAGTTCTTC
NA | NA | TRBJ2-3 | TRBV7-3 | CASSLSGDTQYF | TGTGCCAGCAGCTTAAGCGGGGATACGCAGTATTTT
NA | TRBD2 | TRBJ2-1 | TRBV5-1 | CASSSTSGRAYNEQFF | TGCGCCAGCAGCTCGACTAGCGGGAGGGCCTACAATGAGCAGTTCTTC
many | TRBD2 | TRBJ2-7 | TRBV5-1 | CASSLGGLVYEQYF | TGCGCCAGCAGCTTGGGAGGACTAGTCTACGAGCAGTACTTC
once | NA | TRBJ2-1 | TRBV10-1 | CASSIDEDEQFF | TGCGCCAGCAGTATAGACGAGGATGAGCAGTTCTTC
NA | NA | TRBJ1-3 | TRBV13 | CASSHPEGSGNTIYF | TGTGCCAGCAGCCATCCTGAGGGCTCTGGAAACACCATATATTTT
NA | NA | TRBJ2-4 | TRBV12-2 | CASRLDKASLAKNIQYF | TGTGCAAGTCGCTTAGATAAAGCGTCTTTAGCCAAAAACATTCAGTACTTC
NA | TRBD1 | TRBJ2-7 | TRBV5-4 | CATQSRDSNYEQYF | TGTGCCACCCAATCCCGGGACAGTAACTACGAGCAGTACTTC
NA | TRBD1 | TRBJ1-1 | TRBV3-1/TRBV3-2 | CASSQETGLTEAFF | TGTGCCAGCAGCCAAGAGACAGGGTTGACTGAAGCTTTCTTT
NA | NA | TRBJ2-1 | TRBV4-3 | CASSPGSLLVVENEQFF | TGCGCCAGCAGCCCTGGATCTTTACTAGTCGTGGAGAATGAGCAGTTCTTC
NA | NA | TRBJ2-1 | TRBV27 | CASSLSSGSWAYNEQFF | TGTGCCAGCAGTTTATCGTCCGGGAGTTGGGCGTACAATGAGCAGTTCTTC
NA | NA | TRBJ1-5 | TRBV19 | CASSPQVLNQPQHF | TGTGCCAGTAGTCCACAGGTTCTAAATCAGCCCCAGCATTTT
many | NA | TRBJ2-7 | TRBV13 | CASSWGREQYF | TGTGCCAGCAGCTGGGGGCGAGAGCAGTACTTC
few | TRBD2 | TRBJ2-7 | TRBV30 | CAWSVGLDNEQYF | TGTGCCTGGAGTGTGGGACTAGACAACGAGCAGTACTTC
NA | TRBD1 | TRBJ1-6 | TRBV27 | CASSLGGTVNSPLHF | TGTGCCAGCAGTTTAGGGGGGACAGTCAATTCACCCCTCCACTTT
NA | NA | TRBJ1-3 | TRBV19 | CASSASLSSGNTIYF | TGTGCCAGTAGTGCTTCGTTGAGCTCTGGAAACACCATATATTTT
NA | NA | TRBJ2-7 | TRBV7-9 | CASSLVLSGYEQYF | TGTGCCAGCAGCTTAGTGCTTAGCGGTTACGAGCAGTACTTC
NA | NA | TRBJ1-1 | TRBV19 | CASSIPGFNTEAFF | TGTGCCAGTAGTATCCCAGGGTTTAACACTGAAGCTTTCTTT
NA | NA | TRBJ1-5 | TRBV7-9 | CASSAAGYSNQPQHF | TGTGCCAGCAGCGCCGCAGGGTACAGCAATCAGCCCCAGCATTTT
NA | NA | TRBJ1-6 | TRBV5-1 | CASSYTGYGDSPLHF | TGCGCCAGCAGCTACACAGGGTACGGGGATTCACCCCTCCACTTT
NA | TRBD2 | TRBJ2-5 | TRBV27 | CASRPSGGETQYF | TGTGCCAGCAGACCCTCGGGGGGGGAGACCCAGTACTTC
NA | NA | TRBJ2-7 | TRBV7-8 | CASSHVPSREQYF | TGTGCCAGCAGCCACGTCCCATCTCGGGAGCAGTACTTC
once | TRBD2 | TRBJ2-3 | TRBV29-1 | CSVVRTSEGTDTQYF | TGCAGCGTTGTACGGACTAGCGAAGGCACAGATACGCAGTATTTT
NA | NA | TRBJ2-1 | TRBV28 | CASSLRFNEQFF | TGTGCCAGCAGTTTACGTTTCAATGAGCAGTTCTTC
NA | NA | TRBJ2-3 | TRBV6-4 | CASSYTAITDTQYF | TGTGCCAGCAGTTATACCGCGATCACAGATACGCAGTATTTT
NA | NA | TRBJ1-2 | TRBV20-1 | CQTSANYGYTF | TGCCAGACCAGCGCTAACTATGGCTACACCTTC
NA | TRBD2 | TRBJ2-1 | TRBV6-2/TRBV6-3 | CASSASGTTSSYNEQFF | TGTGCCAGCAGTGCCTCCGGGACTACGAGCTCCTACAATGAGCAGTTCTTC
NA | NA | TRBJ2-7 | TRBV6-5 | CASSRDSPSYEQYF | TGTGCCAGCAGTCGGGACTCGCCCTCCTACGAGCAGTACTTC
once | TRBD2 | TRBJ2-1 | TRBV2 | CASSEELAVRKLEQFF | TGTGCCAGCAGTGAAGAGCTAGCGGTGAGAAAACTTGAGCAGTTCTTC
NA | NA | TRBJ1-5 | TRBV4-1 | CASSPDKYSNQPQHF | TGCGCCAGCAGCCCGGACAAGTATAGCAATCAGCCCCAGCATTTT
NA | NA | TRBJ1-5 | TRBV5-8 | CASSPSLQPQHF | TGTGCCAGCAGCCCAAGCTTGCAGCCCCAGCATTTT
NA | TRBD1 | TRBJ1-1 | TRBV19 | CASSFRDSEAFF | TGTGCCAGTAGTTTCCGGGACAGTGAAGCTTTCTTT
NA | NA | TRBJ1-5 | TRBV10-3 | CAISERGGNQPQHF | TGTGCCATCAGTGAAAGGGGTGGCAATCAGCCCCAGCATTTT
NA | TRBD1 | TRBJ2-1 | TRBV6-1 | CASSAAGQDPYNEQFF | TGTGCCAGCAGTGCCGCCGGACAGGACCCCTACAATGAGCAGTTCTTC
NA | NA | TRBJ2-7 | TRBV12-3/TRBV12-4 | CASSLSGGSEQYF | TGTGCCAGCAGTCTATCAGGGGGGAGTGAGCAGTACTTC
once | NA | TRBJ1-3 | TRBV4-1 | CASSQEPPLEGRAGNTIYF | TGCGCCAGCAGCCAAGAACCCCCGCTGGAGGGCAGGGCTGGAAACACCATATATTTT